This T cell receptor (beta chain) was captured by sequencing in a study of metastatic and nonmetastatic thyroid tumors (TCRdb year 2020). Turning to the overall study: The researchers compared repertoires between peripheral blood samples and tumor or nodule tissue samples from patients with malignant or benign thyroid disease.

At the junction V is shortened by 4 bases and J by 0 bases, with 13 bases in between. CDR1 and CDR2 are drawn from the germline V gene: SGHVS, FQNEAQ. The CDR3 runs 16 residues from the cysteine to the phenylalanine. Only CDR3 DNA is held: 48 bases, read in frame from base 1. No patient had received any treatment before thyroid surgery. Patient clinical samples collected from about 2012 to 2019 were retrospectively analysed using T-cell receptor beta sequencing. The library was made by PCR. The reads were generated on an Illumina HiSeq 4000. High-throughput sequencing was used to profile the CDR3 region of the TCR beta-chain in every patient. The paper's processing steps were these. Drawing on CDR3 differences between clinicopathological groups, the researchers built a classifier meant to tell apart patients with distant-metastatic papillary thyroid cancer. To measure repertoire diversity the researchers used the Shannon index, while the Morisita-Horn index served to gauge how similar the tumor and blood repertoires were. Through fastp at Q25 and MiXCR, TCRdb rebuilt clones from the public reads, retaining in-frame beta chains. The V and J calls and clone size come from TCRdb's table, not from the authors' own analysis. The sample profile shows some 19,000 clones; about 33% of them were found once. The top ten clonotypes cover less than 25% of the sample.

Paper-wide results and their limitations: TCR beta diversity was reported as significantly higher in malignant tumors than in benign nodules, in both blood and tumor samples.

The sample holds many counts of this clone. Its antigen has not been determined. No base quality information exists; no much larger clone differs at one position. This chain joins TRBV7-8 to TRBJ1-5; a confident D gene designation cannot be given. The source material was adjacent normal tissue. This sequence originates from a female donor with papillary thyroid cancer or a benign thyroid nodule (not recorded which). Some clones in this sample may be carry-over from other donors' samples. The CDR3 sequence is CASSSQGLYSNQPQHF. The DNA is TGTGCCAGCAGCTCCCAAGGGCTTTATAGCAATCAGCCCCAGCATTTT. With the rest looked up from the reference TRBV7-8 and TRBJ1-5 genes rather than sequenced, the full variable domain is GAGVSQSPRYKVAKRGQDVALRCDPISGHVSLFWYQQALGQGPEFLTYFQNEAQLDKSGLPSDRFFAERPEGSVSTLKIQRTQQEDSAVYLCASSSQGLYSNQPQHFGDGTRLSIL.